Presented here are 3 T cell receptor beta chains from one specimen sequenced in a study of tumor-infiltrating lymphocytes in primary liver carcinoma. A primer in the constant region served to generate TCR beta cDNA from approximately 460 ng of total RNA. Amplification in three nested multiplex PCR rounds with slightly modified ARM-PCR gave rise to TCR beta libraries. The two initial PCR rounds, roughly 9 cycles each, used TRBV1-TRBV30 forward and C-beta reverse primers. TCRdb recomputed calls from the multiplex PCR reads with MiXCR, one row per CDR3 protein. The sample lists roughly 100,000 distinct CDR3 sequences; 82% were seen once. RNA and DNA were co-extracted from around 20-30 mg of unsorted bulk tissue. The sequencing sample was made of liver tumor tissue from sampling region 3. Subset denoted: tumor region T3, left-lateral pole. The receptors stem from a man aged 40-55 years with primary liver carcinoma and hepatitis B virus infection.

The chain carries TRBV6-1 and TRBJ2-4, with D tentatively TRBD2 (6 bases). Germline V gene lookup returns CDR1 MNHNS and CDR2 SASEGT. CDR3 length equals 15 residues. The V end lost 3 bases, the J end lost 9 bases, and 18 bases lay between the germline ends. DNA of the CDR3: TGTGCCAGCAGTGACGCGGGGATAACCAATAGCATTCAGTACTTC. Encoded protein: CASSDAGITNSIQYF.

For this clonotype: Its ends do not fully match the called genes, so a read error is possible. V usage is TRBV10-2 and J usage is TRBJ2-1; the D gene is possibly TRBD2 (6 bases). The germline gives CDR1 WSHSY, CDR2 SAAADI. CDR3 length equals 11 residues. The CDR3 loop reads CASSGAGEQFF. CDR3 bases: TGCGCTAGCAGTGGGGCGGGAGAGCAGTTCTTC.

Points on this clonotype: Mismatch with germline at one junction end may stem from a read error. The J gene is TRBJ1-2, the V gene TRBV5-5; D gene unclear. Germline-derived CDR1 and CDR2 are SGHKS and YYEKEE (reference sequence). The CDR3 totals 14 residues. The CDR3 loop reads CASSTRQGGYGCTF. Here the CDR3 DNA reads TGTGCCAGCAGTACTAGACAAGGTGGATATGGCTGCACCTTC.